The T cell receptor (beta chain) under discussion was sequenced for a study of Tregs in tolerant kidney transplant recipients (dated by TCRdb to about 2019). For context, the study as a whole: The transplants used related donors along with nonmyeloablative bone marrow transplantation, and in the human trials mixed chimerism was transient. TCRbeta sequencing was used in the study to identify donor-specific regulatory T cells before combined kidney and bone marrow transplantation, and the identified cells were then tracked after transplant. Overall study outcomes, separate from this receptor: Because the PCR primers were changed over time for some patients, nucleotide-level comparison could not be performed across the samples from those patients. Biological reproducibility was not examined directly, but technical replication error appeared to be minimal. Donor-specific Treg expansion exceeded global Treg expansion in tolerant patients, suggesting antigen-driven rather than nonspecific expansion. Expanding Tregs with activated donor B cells appeared to identify the most biologically relevant and donor-specific TCRbeta repertoire. The study was limited by small patient numbers, and the findings need validation in larger populations and under other immunosuppression protocols.

Concerning this clone itself: Its cognate antigen has yet to be identified. No per-base quality is available; no much larger clone lies one base away.

For TCRbeta CDR3 sequencing, genomic DNA from the sorted cells was extracted using the QIAGEN DNeasy Blood and Tissue Kit. High-throughput TCRbeta CDR3 sequencing, which included PCR amplification with bias correction and internal controls, was done commercially through immunoSEQ. The authors' pipeline ran thus. Unique productive TCRbeta sequences were defined by CDR3 nucleotide sequence where primers matched, and otherwise by CDR3 amino acid sequence together with Vbeta and Jbeta genes. To correct for sorting error, sequences found in more than one sorted population at a frequency ratio of 2:1 or less were discarded, and the remaining shared sequences were assigned to the population with the higher frequency. A sequence counted as donor-reactive if, in CFSE-low cells, the sequence had a frequency of at least 0.01% and was expanded at least 5-fold compared with unstimulated cells. Jensen-Shannon divergence, calculated on the top 100 TCRbeta sequences ranked by frequency, was used to quantify repertoire divergence. For samples with multiple sequencing runs, sorting error was corrected separately for each run before the runs were pooled. TCRdb holds this immuneACCESS table with in-frame rearrangements only. Some clones are missing; in checked studies, unresolved V genes explain under half, and the rest has no known cause. D and trimming come from the DNA, and the V and J calls and clone size come from that table. Recorded for this sample are about 69,000 clones; roughly 89% of them occurred a single time. The biggest ten clones account for roughly 0.4% of the sample.

Explained via the paper, the time point label denotes: blood sample drawn before combined kidney and bone marrow transplant. Thawed PBMCs were FACS-sorted into unstimulated Tregs (CD4+CD25+CD127-), CD4+ non-Tregs (CD4+CD25-), CD4 cells and CD8 cells. The patients were a few recipients of combined kidney and bone marrow transplants from the ITN036ST trial, and samples were available only for these trial subjects. Healthy control blood was processed to PBMCs by Ficoll density gradient and cryopreserved, and patient PBMCs were collected before and after transplant. CDR1 SNHLY and CDR2 FYNNEI were looked up in the germline V gene. The CDR3 numbers 15 residues from cysteine through phenylalanine. This entry keeps only the CDR3 DNA: 45 bases, framed from base 1. Unmatched junction bases come to 3, with V trimmed by 6 bases and J by 4 bases.

The sequences come from CD4+ T cells from blood, collected before the transplant. The receptor was derived from a human donor who received a combined kidney and bone marrow transplant. The chain is made from TRBV2 and TRBJ2-7, with 16 bases in between that match TRBD2. The CDR3 sequence is CASRQGLAGGYEQYF. Read as DNA, the sequence is TGTGCCAGCAGGCAGGGACTAGCGGGAGGGTACGAGCAGTACTTC.